This T cell receptor (beta chain) emerged from a study of shared clonotypes between healthy human individuals. Execution of the assay was at deep level. This table comes from immunoSEQ multiplex PCR, and its TCRdb copy is limited to in-frame clones, with some not included. The table has 450,000 to 600,000 clones, around 74% seen once. Genomic DNA came from approximately 92 million PBMCs in unsorted samples. CDR1 is MGHRA, CDR2 YSYEKL, per germline. With 0 bases clipped from V and 6 bases from J, the junction kept 2 bases outside the gene matches. This CDR3 contains 13 residues. Sequencing input: PBMCs. This clonotype was sampled from a woman in her 40s in good health. Some clones in this sample may be carry-over from other donors' samples. This chain joins TRBV4-1 and TRBJ2-7, with 7 bases lining up with TRBD2. CDR3 bases: TGCGCCAGCAGCCAAGATTGGGAGGGCGAGCAGTACTTC. This sequence encodes CASSQDWEGEQYF.